A selection of T cell receptor beta chains follows, all from one sample in a study of cytomegalovirus exposure and HLA in healthy donors. Here immunoSEQ multiplex PCR was the method, and the copy in TCRdb shows in-frame clones only, minus some. The sample records more than 150,000 clones, 76% being singletons. The sequenced sample was PBMCs. The receptor set was obtained from a man aged 18 to 30 in good health and CMV-seronegative. CDR3s include the opening cysteine and the closing phenylalanine or tryptophan. The D gene is left open where the match is weak. Clone sizes are given selectively: once, few, many, or a class where the clone is expanded.

>TRBJ1-6|NA|TRBV4-2|NA
TGTGCCAGCAGCCAGCCAGAAGGGGATTCACCCCTCCACTTT
CASSQPEGDSPLHF
>TRBJ2-2|NA|TRBV7-9|TRBD1
TGTGCCCCCGGTGGGACAGGAGCCACCGGGGAGCTGTTTTTT
CAPGGTGATGELFF
>TRBJ2-7|few|TRBV5-4|NA
TGTGCCAGCAGCTTGGACAGCAGCTCCTACGAGCAGTACTTC
CASSLDSSSYEQYF
>TRBJ2-3|NA|TRBV5-4|TRBD2
TGTGCCAGCAGCTTGGGCATACCGGGGGGGGATACGCAGTATTTT
CASSLGIPGGDTQYF
>TRBJ1-1|NA|TRBV29-1|NA
TGCAGCGTTCCCAGGGCCAACACTGAAGCTTTCTTT
CSVPRANTEAFF
>TRBJ1-2|NA|TRBV6-1|TRBD1
TGTGCCAGCAGTCAAGGACCGGGACAGGGGGCGCGAGGCTACACCTTC
CASSQGPGQGARGYTF
>TRBJ1-2|NA|TRBV5-4|NA
TGTGCCAGCAGCTTGCAGGGATCGGGTGGCTACACCTTC
CASSLQGSGGYTF
>TRBJ2-3|once|TRBV6-5|TRBD2
TGTGCCAGCAGACAAGCGGGAGGGCCTCCAGATACGCAGTATTTT
CASRQAGGPPDTQYF
>TRBJ2-7|NA|TRBV6-1|NA
TGTGCCAGCAGTGAACCCGGCGAGCAGTACTTC
CASSEPGEQYF
>TRBJ1-4|NA|TRBV15|NA
TGTGCCACCAGCAGAGATCTTTGGACGGGGAATGAAAAACTGTTTTTT
CATSRDLWTGNEKLFF
>TRBJ1-3|NA|TRBV7-2|TRBD1
TGTGCCAGCAGCTTAGATCGCAGGGGGCCTGGAAACACCATATATTTT
CASSLDRRGPGNTIYF
>TRBJ2-7|NA|TRBV6-6|NA
TGTGCCAGCAGTTCCGGGACTGCCCTCTCCTACGAGCAGTACTTC
CASSSGTALSYEQYF
>TRBJ2-7|few|TRBV6-5|NA
TGTGCCAGCAGTTACGTTAACAGATTCTACGAGCAGTACTTC
CASSYVNRFYEQYF
>TRBJ2-2|NA|TRBV9|TRBD1
TGTGCCAGCAGCGTAGGGACAGGGGACACCGGGGAGCTGTTTTTT
CASSVGTGDTGELFF
>TRBJ2-2|NA|TRBV5-4|TRBD2
TGTGCCAGCAGCTTGAGGGGTTTGGGCAGCGGGGGTGGAGCCGGGGAGCTGTTTTTT
CASSLRGLGSGGGAGELFF
>TRBJ1-1|NA|TRBV9|NA
TGTGCCAGCAGCGTAGGGTTCGGCACTGAAGCTTTCTTT
CASSVGFGTEAFF
>TRBJ1-1|NA|TRBV9|NA
TGTGCCAGCAGCACCAGAGGGTTGAACACTGAAGCTTTCTTT
CASSTRGLNTEAFF
>TRBJ1-2|NA|TRBV28|NA
TGTGCCAGCAGTTTATTTGCCAGGCGTCCAGGTGGCTACACCTTC
CASSLFARRPGGYTF